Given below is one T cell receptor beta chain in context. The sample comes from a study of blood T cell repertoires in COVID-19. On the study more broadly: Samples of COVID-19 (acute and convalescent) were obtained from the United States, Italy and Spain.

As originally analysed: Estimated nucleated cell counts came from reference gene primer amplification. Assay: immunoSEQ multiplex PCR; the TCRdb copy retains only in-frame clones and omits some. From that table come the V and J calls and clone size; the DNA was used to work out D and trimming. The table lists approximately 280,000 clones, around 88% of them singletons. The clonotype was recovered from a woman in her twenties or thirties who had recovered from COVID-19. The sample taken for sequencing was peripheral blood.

The CDR3 sequence is CASSPRGGSNYGYTF. Written as DNA, the CDR3 is TGTGCCAGCAGTCCGAGAGGGGGAAGTAACTATGGCTACACCTTC. The chain combines TRBV6-5 with TRBJ1-2, with D perhaps TRBD1 (6 bases). The CDR3 length is 15 residues. V was shortened by 5 bases and J by 1 base, with 14 bases between the two germline ends. The V gene's germline CDR1 is MNHEY and CDR2 SVGAGI.